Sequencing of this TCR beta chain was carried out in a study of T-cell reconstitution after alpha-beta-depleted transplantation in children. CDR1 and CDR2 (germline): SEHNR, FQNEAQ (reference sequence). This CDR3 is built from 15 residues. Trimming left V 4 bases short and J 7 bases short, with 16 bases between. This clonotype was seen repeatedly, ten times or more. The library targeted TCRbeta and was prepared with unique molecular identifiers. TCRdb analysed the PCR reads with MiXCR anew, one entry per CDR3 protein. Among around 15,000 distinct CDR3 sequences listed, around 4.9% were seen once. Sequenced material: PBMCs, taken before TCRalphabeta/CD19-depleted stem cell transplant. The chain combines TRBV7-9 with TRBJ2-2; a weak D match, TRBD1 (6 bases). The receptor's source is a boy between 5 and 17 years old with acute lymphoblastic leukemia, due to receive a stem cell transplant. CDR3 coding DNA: TGTGCCAGCAGCTCACTTCGACAGGTCCACGGGGAGCTGTTTTTT. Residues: CASSSLRQVHGELFF. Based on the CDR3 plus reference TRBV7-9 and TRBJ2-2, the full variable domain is DTGVSQNPRHKITKRGQNVTFRCDPISEHNRLYWYRQTLGQGPEFLTYFQNEAQLEKSRLLSDRFSAERPKGSFSTLEIQRTEQGDSAMYLCASSSLRQVHGELFFGEGSRLTVL.